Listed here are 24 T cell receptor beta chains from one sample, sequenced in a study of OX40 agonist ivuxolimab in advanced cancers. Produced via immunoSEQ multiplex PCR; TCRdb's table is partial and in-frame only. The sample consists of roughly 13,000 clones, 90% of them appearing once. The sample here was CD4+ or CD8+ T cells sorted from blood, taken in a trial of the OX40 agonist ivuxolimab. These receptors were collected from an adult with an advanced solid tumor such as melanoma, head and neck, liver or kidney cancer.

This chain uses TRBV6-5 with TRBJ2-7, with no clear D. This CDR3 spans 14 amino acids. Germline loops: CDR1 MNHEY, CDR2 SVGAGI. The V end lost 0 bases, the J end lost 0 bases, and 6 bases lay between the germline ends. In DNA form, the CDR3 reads TGTGCCAGCAGTTACTCTGGCGACTCCTACGAGCAGTACTTC. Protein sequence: CASSYSGDSYEQYF.

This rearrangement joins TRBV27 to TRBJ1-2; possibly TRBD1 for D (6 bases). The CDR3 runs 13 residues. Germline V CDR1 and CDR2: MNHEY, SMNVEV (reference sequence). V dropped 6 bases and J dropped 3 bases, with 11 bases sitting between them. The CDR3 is CASRSTGHYGYTF. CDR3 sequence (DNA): TGTGCCAGCAGATCGACAGGCCACTATGGCTACACCTTC.

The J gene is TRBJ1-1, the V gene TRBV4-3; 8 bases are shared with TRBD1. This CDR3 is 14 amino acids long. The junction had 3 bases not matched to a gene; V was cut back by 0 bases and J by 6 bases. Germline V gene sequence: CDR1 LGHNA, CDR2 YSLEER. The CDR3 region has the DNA TGCGCCAGCAGCCAAGAGGGACAGGCCCCTGAAGCTTTCTTT. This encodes CASSQEGQAPEAFF.

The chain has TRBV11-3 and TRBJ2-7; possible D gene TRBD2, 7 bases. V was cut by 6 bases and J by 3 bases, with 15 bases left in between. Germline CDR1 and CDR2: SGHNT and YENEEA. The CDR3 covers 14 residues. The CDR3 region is CASSYGGLHYEQYF. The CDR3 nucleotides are TGTGCCAGCAGTTACGGGGGGCTTCACTACGAGCAGTACTTC.

The CDR3 DNA is TGTGCCAGCAGCCTTCTTGGCACTGAAGCTTTCTTT. Its translation is CASSLLGTEAFF. The chain couples TRBV5-4 to TRBJ1-1; D remains unclear. The CDR3 is 12 amino acids. V lost 4 bases to trimming and J lost 4 bases, with 8 bases between them. Germline values: CDR1 SGHNT, CDR2 YYREEE (reference sequence).

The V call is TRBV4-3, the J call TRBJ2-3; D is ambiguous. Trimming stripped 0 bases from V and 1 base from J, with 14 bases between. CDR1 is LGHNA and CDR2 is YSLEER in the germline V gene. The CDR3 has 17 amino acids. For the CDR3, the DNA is TGCGCCAGCAGCCAAGATTTTCTTAGCCAGGGCACAGATACGCAGTATTTT. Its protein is CASSQDFLSQGTDTQYF.

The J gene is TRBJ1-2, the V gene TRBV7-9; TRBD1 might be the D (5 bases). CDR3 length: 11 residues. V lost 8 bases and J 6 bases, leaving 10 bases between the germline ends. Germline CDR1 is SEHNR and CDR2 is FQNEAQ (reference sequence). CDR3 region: CASSDSHGYTF. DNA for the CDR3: TGTGCCAGCTCTGACAGCCATGGCTACACCTTC.

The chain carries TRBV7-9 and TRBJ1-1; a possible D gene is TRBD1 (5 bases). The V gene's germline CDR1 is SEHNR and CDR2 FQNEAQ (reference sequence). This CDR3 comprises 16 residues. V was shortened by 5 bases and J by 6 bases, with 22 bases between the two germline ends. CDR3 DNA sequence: TGTGCCAGCAGCCCTGGGGGTGGGGGAGTAGGGGCTGAAGCTTTCTTT. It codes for CASSPGGGGVGAEAFF.

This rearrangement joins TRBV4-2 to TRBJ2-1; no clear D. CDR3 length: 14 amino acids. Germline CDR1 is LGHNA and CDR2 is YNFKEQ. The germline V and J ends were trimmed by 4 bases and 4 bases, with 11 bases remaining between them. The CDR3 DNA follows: TGTGCCAGCAGCCCCTTAGATGGGTACAATGAGCAGTTCTTC. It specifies CASSPLDGYNEQFF.

The CDR3 sequence: CASSSLASGYNEQFF. In DNA, the CDR3 is TGTGCCAGCAGTTCCCTGGCTAGCGGATACAATGAGCAGTTCTTC. The chain has TRBV27 and TRBJ2-1, with 7 bases lining up with TRBD2. J lost 4 bases, V lost 4 bases, and 7 bases had no gene match. CDR1 is MNHEY and CDR2 is SMNVEV in the germline V gene (reference sequence). This CDR3 has 15 amino acids.

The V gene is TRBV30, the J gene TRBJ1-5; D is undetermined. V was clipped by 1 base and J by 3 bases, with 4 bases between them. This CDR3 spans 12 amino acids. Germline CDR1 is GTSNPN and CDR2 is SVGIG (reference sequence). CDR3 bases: TGTGCCTGGAGTGAGGACAATCAGCCCCAGCATTTT. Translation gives CAWSEDNQPQHF. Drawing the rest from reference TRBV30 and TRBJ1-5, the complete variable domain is SQTIHQWPATLVQPVGSPLSLECTVEGTSNPNLYWYRQAAGRGLQLLFYSVGIGQISSEVPQNLSASRPQDRQFILSSKKLLLSDSGFYLCAWSEDNQPQHFGDGTRLSIL.

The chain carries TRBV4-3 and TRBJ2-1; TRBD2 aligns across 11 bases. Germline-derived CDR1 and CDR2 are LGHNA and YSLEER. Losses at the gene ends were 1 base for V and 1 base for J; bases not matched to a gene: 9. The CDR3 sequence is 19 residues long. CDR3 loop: CASSQGELAGDLSYNEQFF. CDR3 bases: TGCGCCAGCAGCCAAGGAGAACTAGCGGGGGACCTATCCTACAATGAGCAGTTCTTC.

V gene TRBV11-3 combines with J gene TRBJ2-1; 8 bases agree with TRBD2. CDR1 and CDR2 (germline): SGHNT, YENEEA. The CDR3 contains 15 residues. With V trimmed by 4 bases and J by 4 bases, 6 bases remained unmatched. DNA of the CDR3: TGTGCCAGCAGCTCGACTAGCGAGCCGTACAATGAGCAGTTCTTC. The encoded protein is CASSSTSEPYNEQFF.

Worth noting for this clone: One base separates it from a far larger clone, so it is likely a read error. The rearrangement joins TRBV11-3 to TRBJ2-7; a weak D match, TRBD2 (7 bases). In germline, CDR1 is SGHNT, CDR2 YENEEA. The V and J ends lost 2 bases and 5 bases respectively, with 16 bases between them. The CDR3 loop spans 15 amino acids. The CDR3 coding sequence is TGTGCCAGCAGCTTACGGGGGGCCAGGGCCGACGAGCAGTACTTC. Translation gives CASSLRGARADEQYF.

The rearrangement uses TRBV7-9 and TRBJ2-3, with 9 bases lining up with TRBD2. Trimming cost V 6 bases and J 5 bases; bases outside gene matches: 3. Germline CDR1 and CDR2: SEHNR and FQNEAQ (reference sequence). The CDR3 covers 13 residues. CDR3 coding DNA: TGTGCCAGCAGTAGCGGGAGTCAAGATACGCAGTATTTT. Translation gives CASSSGSQDTQYF.

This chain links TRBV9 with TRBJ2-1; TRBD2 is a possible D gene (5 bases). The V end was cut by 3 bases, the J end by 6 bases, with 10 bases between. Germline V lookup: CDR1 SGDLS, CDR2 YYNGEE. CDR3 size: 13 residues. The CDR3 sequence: CASSGGLSNEQFF. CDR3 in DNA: TGTGCCAGCAGCGGCGGACTTTCCAATGAGCAGTTCTTC.

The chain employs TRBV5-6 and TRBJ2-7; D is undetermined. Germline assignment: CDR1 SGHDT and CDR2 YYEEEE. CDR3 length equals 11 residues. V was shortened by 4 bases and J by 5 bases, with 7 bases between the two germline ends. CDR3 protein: CASSELDEQYF. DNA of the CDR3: TGTGCCAGCAGCGAGCTTGACGAGCAGTACTTC.

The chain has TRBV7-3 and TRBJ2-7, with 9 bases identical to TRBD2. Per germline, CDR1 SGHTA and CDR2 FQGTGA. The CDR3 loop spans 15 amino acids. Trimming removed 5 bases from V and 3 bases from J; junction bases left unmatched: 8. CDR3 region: CASSQGIAGVYEQYF. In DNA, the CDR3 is TGTGCCAGCAGCCAGGGTATAGCGGGAGTCTACGAGCAGTACTTC.

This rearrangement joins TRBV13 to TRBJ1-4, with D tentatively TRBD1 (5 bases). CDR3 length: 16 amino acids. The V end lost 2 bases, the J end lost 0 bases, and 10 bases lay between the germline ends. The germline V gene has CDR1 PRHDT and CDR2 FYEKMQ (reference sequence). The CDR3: CASSLYRGATNEKLFF. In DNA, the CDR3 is TGTGCCAGCAGCTTATACCGGGGGGCAACTAATGAAAAACTGTTTTTT.

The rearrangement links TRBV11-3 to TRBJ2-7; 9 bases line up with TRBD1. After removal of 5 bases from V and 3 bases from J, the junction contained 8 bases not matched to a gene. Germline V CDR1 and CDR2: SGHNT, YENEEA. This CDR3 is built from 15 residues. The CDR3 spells CASSPRTGDRYEQYF. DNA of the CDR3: TGTGCCAGCAGCCCCCGGACAGGGGACCGCTACGAGCAGTACTTC.

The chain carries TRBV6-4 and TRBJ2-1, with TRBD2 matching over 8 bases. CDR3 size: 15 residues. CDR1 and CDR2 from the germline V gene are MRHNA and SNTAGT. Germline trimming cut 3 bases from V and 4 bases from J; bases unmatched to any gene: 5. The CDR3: CASSEAAGDYNEQFF. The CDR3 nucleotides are TGTGCCAGCAGTGAAGCAGCGGGGGATTACAATGAGCAGTTCTTC.

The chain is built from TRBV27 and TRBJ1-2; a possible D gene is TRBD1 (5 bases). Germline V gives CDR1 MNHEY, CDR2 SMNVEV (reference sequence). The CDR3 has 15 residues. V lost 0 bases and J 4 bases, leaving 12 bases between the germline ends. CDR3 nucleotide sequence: TGTGCCAGCAGTTTATCGTGGGGCAGCAGCTATGGCTACACCTTC. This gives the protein CASSLSWGSSYGYTF.

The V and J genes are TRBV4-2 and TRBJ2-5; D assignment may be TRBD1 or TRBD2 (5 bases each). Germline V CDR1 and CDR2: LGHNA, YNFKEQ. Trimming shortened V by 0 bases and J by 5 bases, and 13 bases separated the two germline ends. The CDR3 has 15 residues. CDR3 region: CASSQDLGPRETQYF. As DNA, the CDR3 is TGTGCCAGCAGCCAAGATTTGGGACCCCGGGAGACCCAGTACTTC.

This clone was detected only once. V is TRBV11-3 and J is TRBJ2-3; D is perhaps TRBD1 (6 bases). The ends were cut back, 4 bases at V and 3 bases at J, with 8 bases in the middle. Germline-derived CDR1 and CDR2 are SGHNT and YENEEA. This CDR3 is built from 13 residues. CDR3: CASSSGVTDTQYF. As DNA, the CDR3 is TGTGCCAGCAGCTCAGGGGTTACAGATACGCAGTATTTT.